This T cell receptor beta chain was recovered during a study of blood T cell repertoires in COVID-19. Sequencing was performed with immunoSEQ multiplex PCR; in TCRdb, only in-frame clones are kept and a portion is missing. Of 490,000 or so clones in the sample, less than 90% were seen once. Per the germline V gene, CDR1 is KGHSH and CDR2 is LQKENI. The CDR3 extends over 16 amino acids. Trimming at V came to 0 bases and at J to 4 bases, leaving 5 bases not matched to a gene. The sequence derives from a woman aged 55-75 years who had recovered from COVID-19. What was sequenced was PBMCs or T cells enriched from blood (not recorded which). The rearrangement joins TRBV18 to TRBJ2-3; 9 bases match TRBD1. The CDR3 loop is CASSPPNRGRADTQYF. The CDR3 bases are TGTGCCAGCTCACCACCGAACAGGGGGCGGGCAGATACGCAGTATTTT.